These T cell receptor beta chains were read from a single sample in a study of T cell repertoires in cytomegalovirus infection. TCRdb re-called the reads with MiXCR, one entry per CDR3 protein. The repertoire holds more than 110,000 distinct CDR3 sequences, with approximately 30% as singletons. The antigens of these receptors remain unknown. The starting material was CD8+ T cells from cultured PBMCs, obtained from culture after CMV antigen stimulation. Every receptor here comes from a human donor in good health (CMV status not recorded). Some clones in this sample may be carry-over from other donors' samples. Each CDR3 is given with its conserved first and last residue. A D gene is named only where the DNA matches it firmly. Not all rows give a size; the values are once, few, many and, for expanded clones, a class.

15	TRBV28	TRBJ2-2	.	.	CASSPRGALAGELFF	TGTGCCAGCAGTCCCCGGGGGGCTCTAGCCGGGGAGCTGTTTTTT
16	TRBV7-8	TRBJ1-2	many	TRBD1	CASSRAAGGANYGYTF	TGTGCCAGCAGCCGGGCGGCAGGGGGAGCTAACTATGGCTACACCTTC
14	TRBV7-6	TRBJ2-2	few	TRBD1	CASWGQGKTGELFF	TGTGCCAGCTGGGGACAGGGAAAAACCGGGGAGCTGTTTTTT
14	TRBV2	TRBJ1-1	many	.	CASSEEGGSTEAFF	TGTGCCAGCAGTGAAGAGGGCGGTAGCACTGAAGCTTTCTTT
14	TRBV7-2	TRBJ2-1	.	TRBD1	CASRPGQTYNEQFF	TGTGCCAGCAGGCCGGGACAGACCTACAATGAGCAGTTCTTC
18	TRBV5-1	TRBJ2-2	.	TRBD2	CASSLVASGARYTGELFF	TGCGCCAGCAGCTTGGTTGCTAGCGGGGCTCGATACACCGGGGAGCTGTTTTTT
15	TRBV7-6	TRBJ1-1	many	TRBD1	CASSLGQGGYTEAFF	TGTGCCAGCAGCTTAGGACAGGGTGGTTACACTGAAGCTTTCTTT
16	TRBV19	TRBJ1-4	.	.	CASSIEQFSTNEKLFF	TGTGCCAGTAGTATTGAGCAGTTCTCAACTAATGAAAAACTGTTTTTT
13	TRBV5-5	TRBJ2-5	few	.	CASSSPPQETQYF	TGTGCCAGCAGCTCCCCACCGCAAGAGACCCAGTACTTC
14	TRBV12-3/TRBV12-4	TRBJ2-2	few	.	CASSFEGFTGELFF	TGTGCCAGCAGTTTTGAGGGGTTCACCGGGGAGCTGTTTTTT
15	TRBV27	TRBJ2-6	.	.	CASTPGASGANVLTF	TGTGCCAGCACCCCAGGGGCCTCTGGGGCCAACGTCCTGACTTTC
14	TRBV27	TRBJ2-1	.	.	CASSWGSPYNEQFF	TGTGCCAGCAGTTGGGGGAGCCCCTACAATGAGCAGTTCTTC
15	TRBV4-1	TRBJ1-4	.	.	CASSQGNISNEKLFF	TGCGCCAGCAGCCAAGGTAACATCTCAAATGAAAAACTGTTTTTT
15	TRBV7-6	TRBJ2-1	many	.	CASSLLSSDYNEQFF	TGTGCCAGCAGCTTACTTAGCTCAGACTACAATGAGCAGTTCTTC
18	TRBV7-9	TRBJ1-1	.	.	CASSLYSLWGGERTEAFF	TGTGCCAGCAGCTTATATTCCCTGTGGGGAGGGGAGCGGACTGAAGCTTTCTTT
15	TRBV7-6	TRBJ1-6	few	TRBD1	CASSLETGGESPLHF	TGTGCCAGCAGCTTAGAGACAGGGGGTGAATCACCCCTCCACTTT
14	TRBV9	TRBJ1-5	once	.	CASSVGGSNQPQHF	TGTGCCAGCAGCGTAGGAGGGAGCAATCAGCCCCAGCATTTT
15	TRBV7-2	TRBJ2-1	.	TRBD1	CASSSLRQGGNEQFF	TGTGCCAGCAGTTCCTTGAGACAGGGGGGGAATGAGCAGTTCTTC
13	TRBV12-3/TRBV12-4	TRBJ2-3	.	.	CASSFIRTDTQYF	TGTGCCAGCAGTTTCATCCGCACAGATACGCAGTATTTT
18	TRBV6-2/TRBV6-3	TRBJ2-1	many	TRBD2	CASSYSERGVDSYNEQFF	TGTGCCAGCAGTTACTCCGAGCGGGGGGTTGACTCCTACAATGAGCAGTTCTTC